This is a list of T cell receptor beta chains from one sample in a study of T-cell reconstitution after alpha-beta-depleted transplantation in children. In TCRdb, the PCR reads were re-called with MiXCR into one record per CDR3 protein. The sample lists roughly 670,000 distinct CDR3 sequences, less than 15% occurring once. Source: PBMCs, taken before TCRalphabeta/CD19-depleted stem cell transplant. The receptors were sampled from a girl under 10 years old with congenital amegakaryocytic thrombocytopenia, due to receive a stem cell transplant. Both conserved end residues are part of each CDR3. The D gene is left open where the match is weak. Size tells how often a clone was seen (once, few, many) or the class of an expanded clone, and some rows leave it out.

j_gene: TRBJ2-1
abundance: -
v_gene: TRBV20-1
d_gene: -
len: 15
CDR3nt: TGCAGTGCCTTTGAAGCGCGGAGCTCCTACAATGAGCAGTTCTTC
CDR3aa: CSAFEARSSYNEQFF

j_gene: TRBJ2-7
abundance: many
v_gene: TRBV7-6
d_gene: -
len: 14
CDR3nt: TGTGCCAGCAGCCCTGGGATTAGCTCCTACGAGCAGTACTTC
CDR3aa: CASSPGISSYEQYF

j_gene: TRBJ2-5
abundance: few
v_gene: TRBV4-1
d_gene: -
len: 13
CDR3nt: TGCGCCAGCAGTAGTTTACATAAAGAGACCCAGTACTTC
CDR3aa: CASSSLHKETQYF

j_gene: TRBJ2-3
abundance: -
v_gene: TRBV2
d_gene: TRBD2
len: 18
CDR3nt: TGTGCCAGCAGTGGAGGACTAGCGGGGAGTGTAAGGGCAGATACGCAGTATTTT
CDR3aa: CASSGGLAGSVRADTQYF

j_gene: TRBJ2-7
abundance: many
v_gene: TRBV4-1
d_gene: -
len: 14
CDR3nt: TGCGCCAGCAGCCACGTTGGGCGGGCCTACGAGCAGTACTTC
CDR3aa: CASSHVGRAYEQYF

j_gene: TRBJ2-5
abundance: many
v_gene: TRBV28
d_gene: -
len: 14
CDR3nt: TGTGCCAGCAGTTTACTAGCGAAGGAAGAGACCCAGTACTTC
CDR3aa: CASSLLAKEETQYF

j_gene: TRBJ2-2
abundance: -
v_gene: TRBV7-2
d_gene: TRBD2
len: 16
CDR3nt: TGTGCCAGCAGCTTCTTCAGCGGGAGTTTGAACGGGGAGCTGTTTTTT
CDR3aa: CASSFFSGSLNGELFF

j_gene: TRBJ2-3
abundance: many
v_gene: TRBV28
d_gene: TRBD2
len: 16
CDR3nt: TGTGCCAGCAGCGATGGACTAGCGGGGCGCACAGATACGCAGTATTTT
CDR3aa: CASSDGLAGRTDTQYF

j_gene: TRBJ2-7
abundance: few
v_gene: TRBV6-5
d_gene: -
len: 13
CDR3nt: TGTGCCAGCAGTTATCCAGGGTCCTACGAGCAGTACTTC
CDR3aa: CASSYPGSYEQYF

j_gene: TRBJ1-1
abundance: -
v_gene: TRBV19
d_gene: TRBD1
len: 14
CDR3nt: TGTGCCAGTAAGACAGGGGTCGTGAACACTGAAGCTGTCTTT
CDR3aa: CASKTGVVNTEAVF

j_gene: TRBJ1-1
abundance: few
v_gene: TRBV7-8
d_gene: TRBD1
len: 15
CDR3nt: TGTGCCAGCAGCTTATCAGGGACAGAGAACACTGAAGCTTTCTTT
CDR3aa: CASSLSGTENTEAFF

j_gene: TRBJ1-5
abundance: many
v_gene: TRBV15
d_gene: -
len: 14
CDR3nt: TGTGCCACCAGGGTCCATTTTACCAATCAGCCCCAGCATTTT
CDR3aa: CATRVHFTNQPQHF

j_gene: TRBJ2-1
abundance: many
v_gene: TRBV5-1
d_gene: TRBD2
len: 15
CDR3nt: TGCGCCAGCAGTAACCTAGCGGGAGGCGACAATGAGCAGTTCTTC
CDR3aa: CASSNLAGGDNEQFF

j_gene: TRBJ2-7
abundance: many
v_gene: TRBV29-1
d_gene: -
len: 14
CDR3nt: TGCAGCGTTCAAGGTAGCGGCCTGGAGAAAGAGCAGTACTTC
CDR3aa: CSVQGSGLEKEQYF

j_gene: TRBJ1-5
abundance: few
v_gene: TRBV11-2
d_gene: -
len: 12
CDR3nt: TGTGCCAGCAGCAACCTCAATCAGCCCCAGCATTTT
CDR3aa: CASSNLNQPQHF

j_gene: TRBJ2-5
abundance: -
v_gene: TRBV10-3
d_gene: -
len: 13
CDR3nt: TGTGCCATCAGTGAGGGATACCAAGAGACCCAGTACTTC
CDR3aa: CAISEGYQETQYF

j_gene: TRBJ2-5
abundance: once
v_gene: TRBV6-5
d_gene: -
len: 13
CDR3nt: TGTGCCAGCAGTTTAGGTCCCCAAGAGACCCAGGACTTC
CDR3aa: CASSLGPQETQDF

j_gene: TRBJ2-1
abundance: many
v_gene: TRBV12-3/TRBV12-4
d_gene: -
len: 15
CDR3nt: TGTGCCAGCAGTCCGGGACACTTGGGGTACAATGAGCAGTTCTTC
CDR3aa: CASSPGHLGYNEQFF

j_gene: TRBJ2-1
abundance: many
v_gene: TRBV7-3
d_gene: TRBD2
len: 17
CDR3nt: TGTGCCAGCAGCTTTTTTCCGCCCGGGACTAGCGTGTATGAGCAGTTCTTC
CDR3aa: CASSFFPPGTSVYEQFF

j_gene: TRBJ2-7
abundance: few
v_gene: TRBV20-1
d_gene: -
len: 12
CDR3nt: TGCAGTGCCCAGCCCCTCCCCTACGAGCAGTACTTC
CDR3aa: CSAQPLPYEQYF

j_gene: TRBJ1-2
abundance: many
v_gene: TRBV20-1
d_gene: TRBD1
len: 14
CDR3nt: TGCAGTGCCGGGGACAGGGGGCAGGTCTATGGCTACACCTTC
CDR3aa: CSAGDRGQVYGYTF

j_gene: TRBJ2-1
abundance: few
v_gene: TRBV20-1
d_gene: -
len: 16
CDR3nt: TGCAGTGCTAGGGACCTAGGTTCGGCCATATACAATGAGCAGTTCTTC
CDR3aa: CSARDLGSAIYNEQFF

j_gene: TRBJ1-5
abundance: many
v_gene: TRBV12-3/TRBV12-4
d_gene: TRBD1
len: 18
CDR3nt: TGTGCCAGCAGTTTATTGACAGGGTATTTAGGCCGGAATCAGCCCCAGCATTTT
CDR3aa: CASSLLTGYLGRNQPQHF

j_gene: TRBJ2-3
abundance: many
v_gene: TRBV20-1
d_gene: -
len: 14
CDR3nt: TGCAGTGCTAGAGAGTGGGACTTCACAGATACGCAGTATTTT
CDR3aa: CSAREWDFTDTQYF

j_gene: TRBJ2-2
abundance: many
v_gene: TRBV10-3
d_gene: -
len: 12
CDR3nt: TGTGCCATCAGTGACAGCACCGGGGAGCTGTTTTTT
CDR3aa: CAISDSTGELFF

j_gene: TRBJ2-1
abundance: many
v_gene: TRBV7-8
d_gene: TRBD2
len: 20
CDR3nt: TGTGCCAGCAGGAAGAACAGGCAATTGTGGACTAGCGGGAGATACAATGAGCAGTTCTTC
CDR3aa: CASRKNRQLWTSGRYNEQFF